These T cell receptor beta chains were read from a single sample in a study of T cells in Graves' hyperthyroidism and ophthalmopathy. TCRdb analysed the multiplex PCR reads with MiXCR anew, one entry per CDR3 protein. The sample contains hundreds of thousands of distinct CDR3 sequences, around 18% of which appear only once. Sequencing used blood. The receptors originated from a man aged 40-49 years with Graves' hyperthyroidism. CDR3s include the opening cysteine and the closing phenylalanine or tryptophan.

TRBJ2-3	TRBV5-1	CASSYGQGAGDTQYF
TRBJ2-3	TRBV24-1	CATSDQGQGVSDTQYF
TRBJ2-1	TRBV7-3	CASSSFAGQGFNEQFF
TRBJ1-2	TRBV12-3/TRBV12-4	CASSQTVQGGYTF
TRBJ2-7	TRBV2	CASSGGQTLGGYEQYF
TRBJ2-7	TRBV6-1	CASRWGSSYEQYF
TRBJ2-5	TRBV28	CASRGDGAETQYF
TRBJ1-5	TRBV7-2	CASSLFVWEPQHF
TRBJ2-3	TRBV7-2	CASSLLSGDDTQYF
TRBJ1-1	TRBV4-3	CASSQEITAWTEAFF
TRBJ2-2	TRBV7-9	CASSPPGTRLGELFF
TRBJ1-4	TRBV7-2	CASSSGRANEKLFF
TRBJ1-2	TRBV20-1	CSGTWLEGYGYTF
TRBJ2-1	TRBV3-1	CASSRGSLLDEQFF
TRBJ2-5	TRBV28	CASSFRSIRQGTIETQYF
TRBJ2-5	TRBV7-2	CASSPHLGETQYF
TRBJ2-2	TRBV20-1	CSASEQGVSNTGELFF
TRBJ2-1	TRBV7-9	CASSPWDRSGAFF
TRBJ1-1	TRBV28	CASSFAAPNTEAFF
TRBJ2-7	TRBV18	CASSPRQPYEQYF
TRBJ2-1	TRBV20-1	CSALGGAGREGQFF
TRBJ1-1	TRBV7-2	CASSLVAGQLLNTEAFF
TRBJ2-2	TRBV18	CASSPPSSGGLAGELFF
TRBJ2-7	TRBV20-1	CSARDPGREQYF